The clone carrying this T cell receptor (beta chain) was found many times. Its antigen is still unknown. CDR1 SGHKS and CDR2 YYEKEE come from the germline V gene (reference sequence). V was clipped by 4 bases and J by 5 bases; unmatched bases: 10. The CDR3 is 16 residues long. This sample was included in a study of molecular identifiers for immune sequencing clone quantification. Study-level findings and limits: Among approximately 1 million naive cells, as was reported, spiked Jurkat TCR RNA from one cell was detectable.

Preparation of naive CD8 libraries involved roughly 19,000 to 1,100,000 sorted cells and 10%, 30% or 50% RNA. Sorting selected naive CD8 T cells with a CD8+CD4-CCR7+CD45RA+ phenotype. TCR libraries were built in bulk with a published protocol and specific TCR primers. TCRdb passed the PCR reads through MiXCR, listing each CDR3 protein once. The sample gives around 460,000 distinct CDR3 sequences, over 20% of which show up once; 0.84% is in the top ten. Specimen: naive CD8+ T cells from blood, with Jurkat cell RNA spiked in. As to subset: FACS-sorted CD8+CD4-CCR7+CD45RA+ naive T cells. The rearrangement uses TRBV5-5 and TRBJ2-3; TRBD2 aligns across 10 bases. The TCR sequence derives from a human donor in good health. Some libraries in this study had Jurkat cell RNA spiked in. The CDR3 region is CASSGASGSRIDTQYF. The CDR3 coding sequence is TGTGCCAGCAGCGGAGCTAGCGGGAGCAGAATAGATACGCAGTATTTT.